A selection of T cell receptor beta chains follows, all from one sample in a study of identical twins. In TCRdb, the 5' RACE reads were re-called with MiXCR into one record per CDR3 protein. The table lists fewer than 900,000 distinct CDR3 sequences, about 20% of them singletons. This sample also belongs to another study, concerning T cells expressing NK-cell markers.

The source material was PBMCs. The receptors shown here come from a woman younger than 30 in good health. The CDR3 runs from the conserved cysteine through the conserved F or W. Fields, in order: V gene, D gene, clone size, J gene, CDR3 length, CDR3 DNA, CDR3 protein. A D gene is named only where the DNA matches it firmly. Size tells how often a clone was seen (once, few, many) or the class of an expanded clone, and some rows leave it out.

v_call: TRBV5-1; d_call: -; clone_size: few; j_call: TRBJ1-6; cdr3_length: 19; cdr3_nt: TGCGCCAGCAGCCCATTATATCAACAGGCTTCCTCCTATAATTCACCCCTCCACTTT; cdr3_aa: CASSPLYQQASSYNSPLHF
v_call: TRBV6-5; d_call: -; clone_size: -; j_call: TRBJ1-3; cdr3_length: 15; cdr3_nt: TGTGCCAGCAGTTATCAGAGGAGCTCTGGAAACACCATATATTTT; cdr3_aa: CASSYQRSSGNTIYF
v_call: TRBV2; d_call: TRBD2; clone_size: many; j_call: TRBJ2-1; cdr3_length: 18; cdr3_nt: TGTGCCAGTATCAGAGAAACTAGCGGGAGGGCCGGTCGGGGTGAGCAGTTCTTC; cdr3_aa: CASIRETSGRAGRGEQFF
v_call: TRBV10-3; d_call: -; clone_size: -; j_call: TRBJ1-2; cdr3_length: 15; cdr3_nt: TGTGCCATCAGTGAGTCTATTATGCAGTCGGGAGGCTACACCTTC; cdr3_aa: CAISESIMQSGGYTF
v_call: TRBV3-1; d_call: -; clone_size: -; j_call: TRBJ1-6; cdr3_length: 14; cdr3_nt: TGTGCCAGCAGTTATACGATGGGGAATTCACCCCTCCACTTT; cdr3_aa: CASSYTMGNSPLHF
v_call: TRBV12-3/TRBV12-4; d_call: TRBD1; clone_size: many; j_call: TRBJ1-4; cdr3_length: 14; cdr3_nt: TGTGCCAGCAGTCTACAGGGGGACCGCGAAAAACTGTTTTTT; cdr3_aa: CASSLQGDREKLFF
v_call: TRBV9; d_call: TRBD2; clone_size: -; j_call: TRBJ2-1; cdr3_length: 15; cdr3_nt: TGTGCCAGCAGCGTTACGGGACTAGTTACCTATGAGCAGTTCTTC; cdr3_aa: CASSVTGLVTYEQFF
v_call: TRBV10-3; d_call: -; clone_size: few; j_call: TRBJ2-1; cdr3_length: 13; cdr3_nt: TGTGCCATCAGTGAGGTCAACTACAATGAGCAGTTCTTC; cdr3_aa: CAISEVNYNEQFF
v_call: TRBV3-1; d_call: -; clone_size: -; j_call: TRBJ2-7; cdr3_length: 15; cdr3_nt: TGTGCCAGCAGCCAAGATCTCGCAGGGACCTACGAGCAGTACTTC; cdr3_aa: CASSQDLAGTYEQYF
v_call: TRBV6-5; d_call: -; clone_size: -; j_call: TRBJ1-3; cdr3_length: 17; cdr3_nt: TGTGCCAGCAGTTACCTGCATTGGAGGGCAGGGGGAAACACCATATATTTT; cdr3_aa: CASSYLHWRAGGNTIYF
v_call: TRBV9; d_call: -; clone_size: -; j_call: TRBJ2-3; cdr3_length: 14; cdr3_nt: TGTGCCAGCACCGATGCCAGCGGTTCAGATACGCAGTATTTT; cdr3_aa: CASTDASGSDTQYF
v_call: TRBV11-1; d_call: TRBD2; clone_size: few; j_call: TRBJ2-3; cdr3_length: 18; cdr3_nt: TGTGCCAGCAGCTTATTACGGACTAGCGGCAGAAGCACAGATACGCAGTATTTT; cdr3_aa: CASSLLRTSGRSTDTQYF
v_call: TRBV2; d_call: TRBD2; clone_size: few; j_call: TRBJ2-1; cdr3_length: 15; cdr3_nt: TGTGCCAGCTTAACTAGCGGGAGCCATAACAATGAGCAGTTCTTC; cdr3_aa: CASLTSGSHNNEQFF
v_call: TRBV7-9; d_call: TRBD1; clone_size: -; j_call: TRBJ1-4; cdr3_length: 14; cdr3_nt: TGTGCCAGCAGCCACGGACAGGGGAAAGAAAAACTGTTTTTT; cdr3_aa: CASSHGQGKEKLFF
v_call: TRBV11-2; d_call: -; clone_size: -; j_call: TRBJ2-5; cdr3_length: 15; cdr3_nt: TGTGCCAGCAGCTTAAAAACGGGGTTCCAAAAGACCCAGTACTTC; cdr3_aa: CASSLKTGFQKTQYF
v_call: TRBV5-1; d_call: TRBD2; clone_size: few; j_call: TRBJ2-1; cdr3_length: 11; cdr3_nt: TGCGCCAGCAAGCGGGAGCATGAGCAGTTCTTC; cdr3_aa: CASKREHEQFF
v_call: TRBV18; d_call: -; clone_size: many; j_call: TRBJ1-1; cdr3_length: 13; cdr3_nt: TGTGCCAGCTCACCAGTGGGGTGGACTGAAGCTTTCTTT; cdr3_aa: CASSPVGWTEAFF
v_call: TRBV12-3/TRBV12-4; d_call: -; clone_size: many; j_call: TRBJ2-4; cdr3_length: 15; cdr3_nt: TGTGCCAGCAGTATTGGGGGATACGACAAAAACATTCAGTACTTC; cdr3_aa: CASSIGGYDKNIQYF
v_call: TRBV29-1; d_call: TRBD1; clone_size: -; j_call: TRBJ1-2; cdr3_length: 13; cdr3_nt: TGCAGCGTTGGACAGGGCAATTACGGCGGCTACACCTTC; cdr3_aa: CSVGQGNYGGYTF
v_call: TRBV6-5; d_call: -; clone_size: few; j_call: TRBJ1-2; cdr3_length: 12; cdr3_nt: TGTGCCAGCAGTTTAGGGGGAGGCGGCAACACCTTC; cdr3_aa: CASSLGGGGNTF
v_call: TRBV20-1; d_call: -; clone_size: few; j_call: TRBJ2-1; cdr3_length: 13; cdr3_nt: TGCAGTGCTACCAGTTACGGGCTCGATGAGCAGTTCTTC; cdr3_aa: CSATSYGLDEQFF
v_call: TRBV18; d_call: -; clone_size: few; j_call: TRBJ2-5; cdr3_length: 13; cdr3_nt: TGTGCCAGCTCCCCCGTAGGACAAGAGACCCAGTACTTC; cdr3_aa: CASSPVGQETQYF
v_call: TRBV5-1; d_call: TRBD2; clone_size: -; j_call: TRBJ2-3; cdr3_length: 16; cdr3_nt: TGCGCCAGCAGCTTGGTGGCTAGCGGGGCCCCAGATACGCAGTATTTT; cdr3_aa: CASSLVASGAPDTQYF
v_call: TRBV10-3; d_call: TRBD1; clone_size: -; j_call: TRBJ2-7; cdr3_length: 15; cdr3_nt: TGTGCCATCACCTCGGGACAGGGAGGCCTCTACGAGCAGTACTTC; cdr3_aa: CAITSGQGGLYEQYF
v_call: TRBV5-1; d_call: -; clone_size: few; j_call: TRBJ1-6; cdr3_length: 14; cdr3_nt: TGCGCCAGCAGCTCAGGGCAGGGTCACTCACCCCTCCACTTT; cdr3_aa: CASSSGQGHSPLHF
v_call: TRBV12-3/TRBV12-4; d_call: TRBD1; clone_size: many; j_call: TRBJ2-5; cdr3_length: 13; cdr3_nt: TGTGCCAGCAGTCCGGCAGGGGGCGAGACCCAGTACTTC; cdr3_aa: CASSPAGGETQYF
v_call: TRBV7-2; d_call: TRBD1; clone_size: -; j_call: TRBJ1-4; cdr3_length: 15; cdr3_nt: TGTGCCAGCAGCTTTGGGACAGCCCTTAGGGAAAAACTGTTTTTT; cdr3_aa: CASSFGTALREKLFF
v_call: TRBV5-1; d_call: -; clone_size: -; j_call: TRBJ2-7; cdr3_length: 14; cdr3_nt: TGCGCCAGCACCCCTGACACGGAGGCCTACGAGCAGTACTTC; cdr3_aa: CASTPDTEAYEQYF
v_call: TRBV18; d_call: TRBD1; clone_size: -; j_call: TRBJ2-7; cdr3_length: 17; cdr3_nt: TGTGCCAGCTCATTCCTACCGGGACAGGGGACAACCTACGAGCAGTACTTC; cdr3_aa: CASSFLPGQGTTYEQYF
v_call: TRBV6-6; d_call: -; clone_size: -; j_call: TRBJ2-7; cdr3_length: 12; cdr3_nt: TGTGCCAGCACAAGATCGACAGGTCGGCAGTACTTC; cdr3_aa: CASTRSTGRQYF
v_call: TRBV12-3/TRBV12-4; d_call: -; clone_size: -; j_call: TRBJ2-7; cdr3_length: 15; cdr3_nt: TGTGCCAGCAGTCCCCAGGGGGGGAATCTCCACGAGCAGTACTTC; cdr3_aa: CASSPQGGNLHEQYF
v_call: TRBV6-1; d_call: TRBD1; clone_size: few; j_call: TRBJ1-5; cdr3_length: 15; cdr3_nt: TGTGCCAGCAGTGAAGCAGGGACAGGGGGCCAGCCCCAGCATTTT; cdr3_aa: CASSEAGTGGQPQHF
v_call: TRBV4-3; d_call: -; clone_size: -; j_call: TRBJ2-1; cdr3_length: 15; cdr3_nt: TGCGCCAGCTCGTACCTTCAACAGGGACGGAATGAGCAGTTCTTC; cdr3_aa: CASSYLQQGRNEQFF
v_call: TRBV7-8; d_call: TRBD2; clone_size: -; j_call: TRBJ2-1; cdr3_length: 15; cdr3_nt: TGTGCCAGCAGCCCGGGGGGGACTAGCCCTGATGAGCAGTTCTTC; cdr3_aa: CASSPGGTSPDEQFF
v_call: TRBV6-2/TRBV6-3; d_call: TRBD2; clone_size: few; j_call: TRBJ2-5; cdr3_length: 16; cdr3_nt: TGTGCCAGCAGTTACACGGCGGGGGGGCGGTCCGAGACCCAGTACTTC; cdr3_aa: CASSYTAGGRSETQYF
v_call: TRBV9; d_call: TRBD2; clone_size: -; j_call: TRBJ2-1; cdr3_length: 15; cdr3_nt: TGTGCCAGCAGTTATTTAGCGGGAGCGGTAGATGAGCAGTTCTTC; cdr3_aa: CASSYLAGAVDEQFF
v_call: TRBV19; d_call: -; clone_size: -; j_call: TRBJ2-3; cdr3_length: 14; cdr3_nt: TGTGCCAGTAGTATCAAGCCGGATTCTGGTACGCAGTATTTT; cdr3_aa: CASSIKPDSGTQYF
v_call: TRBV12-3/TRBV12-4; d_call: TRBD2; clone_size: few; j_call: TRBJ2-1; cdr3_length: 15; cdr3_nt: TGTGCCAGCAGTTTAAGGGGGACTAGCGGCCCGGGCCTGTTCTTC; cdr3_aa: CASSLRGTSGPGLFF
v_call: TRBV5-1; d_call: -; clone_size: once; j_call: TRBJ2-3; cdr3_length: 15; cdr3_nt: TGCGCCAGCAGCGGAATAGCGGACTACACAGATACGCAGTATTTT; cdr3_aa: CASSGIADYTDTQYF
v_call: TRBV3-1; d_call: -; clone_size: few; j_call: TRBJ1-2; cdr3_length: 13; cdr3_nt: TGTGCCAGCAGCCAGTCTCGGGTATATGGCTACACCTTC; cdr3_aa: CASSQSRVYGYTF
v_call: TRBV5-1; d_call: -; clone_size: few; j_call: TRBJ1-5; cdr3_length: 17; cdr3_nt: TGCGCCAGCAGCTTGGTTACAGGGCCGTATAGCAATCAGCCCCAGCATTTT; cdr3_aa: CASSLVTGPYSNQPQHF
v_call: TRBV4-3; d_call: -; clone_size: few; j_call: TRBJ2-3; cdr3_length: 17; cdr3_nt: TGCGCCAGCAGCCACGGATTGAGACGGGACGGCACAGATACGCAGTATTTT; cdr3_aa: CASSHGLRRDGTDTQYF
v_call: TRBV12-3/TRBV12-4; d_call: -; clone_size: -; j_call: TRBJ1-4; cdr3_length: 14; cdr3_nt: TGTGCCAGCAGTTTAGTGAGGGGATCCGAAAAACTGTTTTTT; cdr3_aa: CASSLVRGSEKLFF
v_call: TRBV20-1; d_call: -; clone_size: -; j_call: TRBJ2-1; cdr3_length: 13; cdr3_nt: TGCAGTGCTAGATCTAGCGCCGGCAATGAGCAGTTCTTC; cdr3_aa: CSARSSAGNEQFF
v_call: TRBV6-5; d_call: TRBD2; clone_size: -; j_call: TRBJ2-7; cdr3_length: 16; cdr3_nt: TGTGCCAGCAGTTCGCGGACTAGCGGGGGGGTGTACGAGCAGTACTTC; cdr3_aa: CASSSRTSGGVYEQYF
v_call: TRBV20-1; d_call: TRBD1; clone_size: -; j_call: TRBJ1-2; cdr3_length: 15; cdr3_nt: TGCAGTGCGAGACTTCCCGGGACAGGGAACTATAGCTACACCTTC; cdr3_aa: CSARLPGTGNYSYTF
v_call: TRBV11-2; d_call: -; clone_size: -; j_call: TRBJ1-5; cdr3_length: 14; cdr3_nt: TGTGCCAGCAGCTTAAATTGGGTCAATCAGCCCCAGCATTTT; cdr3_aa: CASSLNWVNQPQHF
v_call: TRBV6-5; d_call: -; clone_size: -; j_call: TRBJ1-1; cdr3_length: 14; cdr3_nt: TGTGCCAGCAGTTACCAATGGGGGAGGGCTGAAGCTTTCTTT; cdr3_aa: CASSYQWGRAEAFF
v_call: TRBV6-2/TRBV6-3; d_call: -; clone_size: few; j_call: TRBJ2-3; cdr3_length: 12; cdr3_nt: TGTGCCAGCAGCGACCCACAGGATACGCAGTATTTT; cdr3_aa: CASSDPQDTQYF
v_call: TRBV20-1; d_call: -; clone_size: few; j_call: TRBJ2-3; cdr3_length: 11; cdr3_nt: TGCAGTAGCGGAAACACAGATACGCAGTATTTT; cdr3_aa: CSSGNTDTQYF
v_call: TRBV7-3; d_call: TRBD1; clone_size: -; j_call: TRBJ1-5; cdr3_length: 15; cdr3_nt: TGTGCCAGCAGCCCGGGACAGGGGGCTTCGTTGACCCAGCATTTT; cdr3_aa: CASSPGQGASLTQHF
v_call: TRBV10-3; d_call: -; clone_size: few; j_call: TRBJ2-3; cdr3_length: 12; cdr3_nt: TGTGCCATCAGAAGTGTCACAGATACGCAGTATTTT; cdr3_aa: CAIRSVTDTQYF
v_call: TRBV19; d_call: -; clone_size: few; j_call: TRBJ2-6; cdr3_length: 17; cdr3_nt: TGTGCCAGTAGGCGTGGCAGGAGAGGATCTGGGGCCAACGTCCTGACTTTC; cdr3_aa: CASRRGRRGSGANVLTF